A single TCR beta chain is shown here with its context. The target antigen is unknown. Prepared TCR beta cDNA libraries contained unique molecular identifiers. T cells numbering about 0.95 to 11 million gave rise to 500,000 or so cDNA molecules. TCRdb recomputed calls from the PCR reads with MiXCR, one row per CDR3 protein. In the table there are 600,000 to 700,000 distinct CDR3 sequences, 55% to 60% of which are singletons. The sample is drawn from a study of post-analysis software for immune sequencing data. The overall study: Secondary progressive, relapsing-remitting and progressive-relapsing multiple sclerosis were among the included disease courses. Study-wide findings and caveats: Controls showed lower frequencies than patients for several TRBV segments, and TRBV5-6, TRBV5-1 and TRBV20-1 were among these. By F measure, strong co-clustering occurred among samples prepared in the same batch.

Germline V gene lookup returns CDR1 SGHAT and CDR2 FQNNGV. The length of the CDR3 is 15 residues. Trimming took off 5 bases at V and 5 bases at J, with 18 bases between the two ends. The V and J genes are TRBV11-2 and TRBJ2-5; D may match TRBD1 or TRBD2 (5 bases each). The sequence was obtained from a girl aged 2-10 years with multiple sclerosis. The sequencing sample was made of blood. The CDR3 protein is CASSGTQGFWETQYF. DNA for the CDR3: TGTGCCAGCAGCGGGACCCAGGGTTTTTGGGAGACCCAGTACTTC.